The TCR beta chain under discussion was sequenced for a study of beta chain features in type 1 diabetes. CDR3 length equals 15 residues. Germline V gene lookup returns CDR1 SGHNT and CDR2 YYREEE (reference sequence). Whole-study results and caveats: Moderate but significant shortening of TCRB CDR3s was recorded in all four CD4+ subsets from Type 1 diabetes patients.

The table lists this clone with a few counts. Its antigen is unknown. An end of the junction does not agree with germline; a read error may underlie this. The entirety of the isolated RNA underwent reverse transcription, so expressed TCRB transcripts were sequenced. The method was immunoSEQ multiplex PCR; TCRdb's version includes in-frame clones alone and lacks a portion of them. This sample has a few hundred thousand clones, with roughly 14% found just once. Sequenced material: naive CD4+ T cells from blood. The rearrangement joins TRBV5-4 to TRBJ2-1; D perhaps matches TRBD1 (5 bases). The receptor was derived from a young woman with type 1 diabetes. The CDR3 is CASSLGPHPPNEQFF. The CDR3, as DNA: TGTGCCAGCAGTTTGGGGCCTCACCCACCAAATGAGCAGTTCTTC.